This T cell receptor beta chain is drawn from a study of PD-L1 blockade in urothelial cancer. Background on the study: Intravenous atezolizumab, 1,200 mg every 3 weeks, was begun by patients around 2014. Blood analysis occurred 3 weeks (second dose) and 6 weeks after treatment start. T cells were recovered from blood samples at a median of around 140,000.

The germline V gene encodes CDR1 SGHKS and CDR2 YYEKEE (reference sequence). The CDR3 covers 14 residues. Unmatched junction bases numbered 8, after V lost 4 bases and J lost 4 bases. This sample's time point: pretreatment peripheral blood. Assay: immunoSEQ multiplex PCR; the TCRdb copy retains only in-frame clones and omits some. The repertoire holds 60,000 or so clones, with 81% as singletons. Points on this clone: As yet, its antigen is unknown.

Study-level points and caveats: Pretreatment peripheral blood TCR clonality that fell below the median predicted better survival among the patients studied.

This material consisted of PBMCs, taken around atezolizumab (anti-PD-L1) treatment. The receptor was isolated from a man aged 65-85 years with urothelial cancer. The chain is built from TRBV5-5 and TRBJ2-7, with 7 bases lining up with TRBD2. CDR3 region: CASSRSSGGYEQYF. CDR3 sequence (DNA): TGTGCCAGCAGCAGGTCTAGCGGAGGTTACGAGCAGTACTTC.